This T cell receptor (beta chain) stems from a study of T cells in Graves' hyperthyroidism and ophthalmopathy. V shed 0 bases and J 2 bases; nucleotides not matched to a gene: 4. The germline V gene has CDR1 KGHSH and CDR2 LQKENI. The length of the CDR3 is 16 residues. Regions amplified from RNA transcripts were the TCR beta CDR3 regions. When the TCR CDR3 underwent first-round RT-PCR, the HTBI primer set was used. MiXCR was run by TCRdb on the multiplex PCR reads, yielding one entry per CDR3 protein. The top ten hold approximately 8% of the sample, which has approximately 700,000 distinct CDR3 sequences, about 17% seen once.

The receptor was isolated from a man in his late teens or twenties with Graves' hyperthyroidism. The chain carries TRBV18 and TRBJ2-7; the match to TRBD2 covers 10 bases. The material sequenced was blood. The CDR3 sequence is CASSPPTLAGTYEQYF. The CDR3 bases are TGTGCCAGCTCACCACCGACACTAGCGGGGACCTACGAGCAGTACTTC.